These T cell receptor beta chains were read from a single sample in a study of T cells in localized non-small cell lung cancer. The repertoire was sequenced with immunoSEQ multiplex PCR; TCRdb's copy has only in-frame clones and lacks some. The data contain approximately 83,000 clones, roughly 91% of them singletons. The starting material was peripheral blood, obtained before any cancer treatment. The receptors were sampled from a woman aged 35 to 70 with stage I squamous cell lung carcinoma. The CDR3 runs from the conserved cysteine through the conserved F or W. A D gene is named only where the DNA matches it firmly. Clone size, where shown, is once, few, many, or a class for clones that have expanded.

clone_size j_call v_call d_call cdr3_aa cdr3_nt
- TRBJ1-5 TRBV5-1 - CASSLDRAQGDSNQPQHF TGCGCCAGCAGCTTGGACCGGGCCCAGGGTGATAGCAATCAGCCCCAGCATTTT
- TRBJ1-3 TRBV7-9 - CASSPPGNTIYF TGTGCCAGCAGCCCCCCTGGAAACACCATATATTTT
once TRBJ1-1 TRBV6-5 - CASLNTGRVNTEAFF TGTGCCAGCCTCAATACAGGCAGGGTGAACACTGAAGCTTTCTTT
- TRBJ2-7 TRBV19 TRBD2 CASSLGTSGSEQYF TGTGCCAGTAGTCTCGGGACTAGCGGCTCCGAGCAGTACTTC
- TRBJ1-1 TRBV29-1 - CSVKFGPARTEAFF TGCAGCGTTAAGTTCGGACCCGCCCGGACTGAAGCTTTCTTT
- TRBJ1-2 TRBV7-2 TRBD1 CASSAADRGRYYGYTF TGTGCCAGCAGCGCCGCGGACAGGGGGCGATACTATGGCTACACCTTC
- TRBJ1-5 TRBV2 - CASSGAQYSNQPQHF TGTGCCAGCAGTGGGGCACAATATAGCAATCAGCCCCAGCATTTT
- TRBJ1-1 TRBV4-1 - CASSQEGNFEAFF TGCGCCAGCAGCCAAGAGGGGAATTTTGAAGCTTTCTTT
- TRBJ2-2 TRBV6-6 - CASSDNRDTGELFF TGTGCCAGCAGCGACAACAGGGACACCGGGGAGCTGTTTTTT
- TRBJ2-5 TRBV5-5 TRBD1 CASNRDRETQYF TGTGCCAGCAACCGGGACAGAGAGACCCAGTACTTC
- TRBJ2-7 TRBV7-7 - CASSLVRGDEQYF TGTGCTAGCAGCCTAGTCAGGGGTGACGAGCAGTACTTC
- TRBJ2-2 TRBV5-1 - CASSLNVNTGELFF TGCGCCAGCAGCTTGAATGTCAACACCGGGGAGCTGTTTTTT
- TRBJ2-5 TRBV6-1 TRBD2 CASASGGAGETQYF TGTGCCAGCGCTAGCGGGGGGGCCGGGGAGACCCAGTACTTC
- TRBJ1-1 TRBV9 TRBD1 CASSVGDRVTEAFF TGTGCCAGCAGCGTAGGGGACAGGGTCACTGAAGCTTTCTTT
- TRBJ2-4 TRBV5-5 TRBD1 CASSKTGAGDIQYF TGTGCCAGCAGCAAGACAGGGGCCGGGGACATTCAGTACTTC
- TRBJ1-5 TRBV4-2 - CASSQTRGGRGNQPQHF TGTGCCAGCAGCCAGACCCGGGGGGGTCGAGGCAATCAGCCCCAGCATTTT
- TRBJ2-5 TRBV4-1 TRBD2 CASSPWSGGLQETQYF TGCGCCAGCAGCCCCTGGAGCGGGGGGCTGCAAGAGACCCAGTACTTC
- TRBJ1-3 TRBV11-2 - CASSLAGWDTIYF TGTGCCAGCAGCTTAGCGGGGTGGGACACCATATATTTT
- TRBJ2-7 TRBV30 TRBD2 CAWSVPGAGAPRAYEQYF TGTGCCTGGAGTGTACCGGGAGCGGGGGCCCCCCGAGCCTACGAGCAGTACTTC
- TRBJ2-5 TRBV6-6 TRBD1 CASSSNRGRQETQYF TGTGCCAGCAGTTCGAACAGGGGGCGACAGGAGACCCAGTACTTC
- TRBJ2-5 TRBV4-1 TRBD1 CASSQDGTGETQYF TGCGCCAGCAGCCAAGATGGGACAGGAGAGACCCAGTACTTC
- TRBJ1-3 TRBV4-1 TRBD1 CASSQDRGSGNTIYF TGCGCCAGCAGCCAAGACAGGGGGTCAGGAAACACCATATATTTT
- TRBJ1-1 TRBV2 - CAITPLDLSETREAFF TGTGCCATCACTCCGCTTGACTTAAGCGAGACACGAGAAGCTTTCTTT
once TRBJ2-3 TRBV13 TRBD1 CASSADRDSLSTDTQYF TGTGCCAGCAGTGCTGATAGGGACAGTCTAAGCACAGATACGCAGTATTTT
- TRBJ1-1 TRBV6-1 TRBD1 CACSGQGGTEAFF TGTGCCTGCAGCGGACAGGGAGGCACTGAAGCTTTCTTT
once TRBJ2-1 TRBV6-1 - CASKAGRPPRNEQFF TGTGCCAGCAAGGCAGGGCGACCTCCTCGCAATGAGCAGTTCTTC
- TRBJ1-2 TRBV7-9 - CASSYPYYGYTF TGTGCCAGCAGCTACCCGTACTATGGCTACACCTTC
- TRBJ1-5 TRBV6-5 - CASSDNQPQHF TGTGCCAGCAGCGACAATCAGCCCCAGCATTTT
once TRBJ1-1 TRBV7-9 - CASSFGGPEAFF TGTGCCAGCAGCTTTGGGGGGCCTGAAGCTTTCTTT